Detailed here is one TCR beta chain. Its matching antigen is unknown. The data stem from a study of T-cell reconstitution after alpha-beta-depleted transplantation in children. Findings of the study overall: Roughly two months post-transplant, alpha-beta T cells reportedly originated from several hundred graft clones that had expanded. Surviving recipient T cells and thymic progenitors underlay high day-60 TCRbeta diversity in some patients. Counts and diversity of T cells one year after transplant came mostly from newly produced T cells.

V was pared by 3 bases and J by 2 bases, with 17 bases between. The CDR3 is 16 residues long. Unique molecular identifiers were incorporated when the TCRbeta library was constructed. MiXCR was run by TCRdb on the PCR reads, yielding one entry per CDR3 protein. The sample contains 440,000 or so distinct CDR3 sequences, 43% of which appear only once. V and J are TRBV12-3 or TRBV12-4 and TRBJ2-7, with a tentative D call TRBD2 (6 bases). The sequencing here drew on PBMCs, taken before TCRalphabeta/CD19-depleted stem cell transplant. The sequence was obtained from a girl aged 2 to 10 with aplastic anemia, due to receive a stem cell transplant. This chain's CDR3 is CASSFAGPVGTYEQYF. CDR3 coding DNA: TGTGCCAGCAGTTTTGCGGGGCCAGTAGGTACCTACGAGCAGTACTTC.